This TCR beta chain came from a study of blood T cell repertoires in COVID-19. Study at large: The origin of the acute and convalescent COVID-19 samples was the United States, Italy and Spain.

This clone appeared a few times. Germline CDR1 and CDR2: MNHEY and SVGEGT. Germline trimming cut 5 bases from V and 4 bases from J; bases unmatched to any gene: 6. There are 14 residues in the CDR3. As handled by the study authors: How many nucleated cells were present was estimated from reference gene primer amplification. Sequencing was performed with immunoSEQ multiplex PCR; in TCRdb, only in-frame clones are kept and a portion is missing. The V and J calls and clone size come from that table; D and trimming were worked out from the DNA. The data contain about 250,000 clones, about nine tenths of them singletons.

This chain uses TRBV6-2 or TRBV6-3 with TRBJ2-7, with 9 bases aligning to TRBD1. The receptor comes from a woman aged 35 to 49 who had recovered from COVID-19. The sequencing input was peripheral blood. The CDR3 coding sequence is TGTGCCAGCAGTCTAACGGGACAGGGATACGAGCAGTACTTC. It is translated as CASSLTGQGYEQYF.